These 27 T cell receptor beta chains were sequenced from one sample in a study of blood T cell repertoires in COVID-19. Here immunoSEQ multiplex PCR was the method, and the copy in TCRdb shows in-frame clones only, minus some. The repertoire holds about 150,000 clones, with approximately 91% as singletons. What was sequenced was peripheral blood. The receptor source for this set is a man younger than 30 with COVID-19, enrolled during active disease.

The rearrangement joins TRBV30 to TRBJ1-6; 9 bases are shared with TRBD1. V lost 3 bases and J lost 9; bases outside the gene matches: 9. The CDR3 consists of 15 residues. Germline V CDR1 and CDR2: GTSNPN, SVGIG (reference sequence). CDR3 nucleotide sequence: TGTGCCTGGAGCGAACCCGGGACAGGGAGTTCACCCCTCCACTTT. It translates to CAWSEPGTGSSPLHF.

This clone was seen once. This chain links TRBV21-1 with TRBJ2-5; the table's D call of TRBD1 was not tested on the DNA. TRBV21-1 is reported as a pseudogene. This CDR3 comprises 21 residues. CDR3 sequence: CASLKGQGPYVPGAIQETQYF. The CDR3, as DNA: TGTGCCAGCCTCAAGGGACAGGGGCCCTACGTACCGGGGGCCATCCAAGAGACCCAGTACTTC.

This sequence joins TRBV4-2 and TRBJ1-5; possibly TRBD1 for D (5 bases). There are 15 residues in the CDR3. Germline CDR1 and CDR2: LGHNA and YNFKEQ. Deletions cut 0 bases from V and 6 bases from J, with 12 bases between. The CDR3 here is CASSQDGGVGQPQHF. CDR3 DNA: TGTGCCAGCAGCCAAGATGGAGGGGTCGGTCAGCCCCAGCATTTT.

The rearrangement joins TRBV10-3 to TRBJ2-7; 7 bases fit TRBD2. The germline gives CDR1 ENHRY, CDR2 SYGVKD. This CDR3 is built from 17 residues. The J segment lost 2 bases and the V segment lost 7 bases, leaving 17 bases of the junction unmatched. Here the CDR3 DNA reads TGTGCCATCATGAGTAAACGGGCGGGAGCCCTTCCCTACGAGCAGTACTTC. It codes for CAIMSKRAGALPYEQYF.

The gene calls are TRBV6-5 and TRBJ2-3; 7 bases are a match to TRBD1. The CDR3 is made up of 13 amino acids. V shed 7 bases and J 4 bases; nucleotides not matched to a gene: 5. CDR1 is MNHEY, CDR2 SVGAGI, per germline. The CDR3 region is CASMVQGADTQYF. The CDR3 DNA is TGTGCCAGCATGGTTCAGGGGGCAGATACGCAGTATTTT.

The CDR3 DNA reads TGTGCCACCAGCGGAACTAGCGGGAGGGTCGGGGAGCTGTTTTTT. Translated: CATSGTSGRVGELFF. V gene TRBV15 combines with J gene TRBJ2-2; 13 nucleotides line up with TRBD2. Germline loops: CDR1 LNHNV, CDR2 YYDKDF (reference sequence). This CDR3 comprises 15 residues. Germline trimming cut 5 bases from V and 7 bases from J; bases unmatched to any gene: 4.

The chain's CDR3 is CASSITAGSYEQYF. In DNA form, the CDR3 reads TGTGCCAGTAGTATAACAGCAGGATCCTACGAGCAGTACTTC. J is TRBJ2-7 and V is TRBV19; D gene unclear. The length of the CDR3 is 14 residues. CDR1 and CDR2 from the germline V gene are LNHDA and SQIVND (reference sequence). Deletions cut 2 bases from V and 1 base from J, with 9 bases between.

V gene TRBV21-1 combines with J gene TRBJ2-7; the D call TRBD2 from the table was never checked on the DNA. TRBV21-1 is described as a pseudogene. CDR3 length: 14 amino acids. This chain's CDR3 is CASSTGGLPYEQYF. The CDR3 bases are TGTGCCAGCAGCACGGGGGGGCTACCCTACGAGCAGTACTTC.

V is TRBV12-3 or TRBV12-4 and J is TRBJ2-2; D ambiguous. Trimming pared 5 bases from V and 4 bases from J, leaving 8 bases between. This CDR3 is built from 13 residues. CDR3 bases: TGTGCCAGCAGTCCCTGGAGCACCGGGGAGCTGTTTTTT. Its translation is CASSPWSTGELFF.

This chain uses TRBV4-2 with TRBJ2-7; TRBD2 matches at 12 bases. Germline trimming cut 3 bases from V and 2 bases from J; bases unmatched to any gene: 11. CDR3 size: 18 residues. Germline CDR1 reads LGHNA; CDR2 reads YNFKEQ. The CDR3 bases are TGTGCCAGCAGCCAGAACCCGGGACTAGCGGGCTTACCCTACGAGCAGTACTTC. As protein: CASSQNPGLAGLPYEQYF.

CDR3 protein: CASSPRQEGELFF. DNA of the CDR3: TGTGCCAGCAGCCCCCGTCAGGAAGGGGAGCTGTTTTTT. The J gene is TRBJ2-2, the V gene TRBV7-3; D remains unclear. V lost 5 bases, J lost 8 bases, and 12 bases lay in between. The length of the CDR3 is 13 residues. Per the germline V gene, CDR1 is SGHTA and CDR2 is FQGTGA. Using reference TRBV7-3 and TRBJ2-2 for the parts outside the CDR3, the full variable domain is GAGVSQTPSNKVTEKGKYVELRCDPISGHTALYWYRQSLGQGPEFLIYFQGTGAADDSGLPNDRFFAVRPEGSVSTLKIQRTERGDSAVYLCASSPRQEGELFFGEGSRLTVL.

This clone has only one observation. The genes are TRBV25-1 and TRBJ2-5; tentatively, D is TRBD2 (5 bases). This CDR3 is built from 15 residues. V was shortened by 1 base and J by 5 bases, with 14 bases between the two germline ends. CDR1 is MGHDK, CDR2 SYGVNS, per germline. Here the CDR3 DNA reads TGTGCCAGCAGTGAATTTGGGTCTAGCTTTGAGACCCAGTACTTC. It codes for CASSEFGSSFETQYF.

This chain uses TRBV7-3 with TRBJ1-2; 9 bases are shared with TRBD1. V lost 4 bases and J lost 8; bases outside the gene matches: 5. Germline-derived CDR1 and CDR2 are SGHTA and FQGTGA. The CDR3 extends over 13 amino acids. This CDR3 reads CASSSGQGRGYTF. In DNA, the CDR3 is TGTGCCAGCAGCTCGGGACAGGGTAGGGGCTACACCTTC.

The chain links TRBV9 to TRBJ2-1, with D perhaps TRBD1 (6 bases). Germline V lookup: CDR1 SGDLS, CDR2 YYNGEE. V was shortened by 0 bases and J by 2 bases, with 9 bases between the two germline ends. The length of the CDR3 is 15 residues. CDR3 nucleotides: TGTGCCAGCAGCGTAGAGCCAGGGGCCTACAATGAGCAGTTCTTC. This encodes CASSVEPGAYNEQFF.

The chain has TRBV6-5 and TRBJ2-2; 11 bases are shared with TRBD1. Germline V CDR1 and CDR2: MNHEY, SVGAGI. V was pared by 6 bases and J by 6 bases, with 6 bases of the junction left unmatched. The CDR3 is 15 residues long. The CDR3: CASRPRDRGAGELFF. The CDR3 bases are TGTGCCAGCAGACCCCGGGACAGGGGGGCCGGGGAGCTGTTTTTT.

This chain links TRBV9 with TRBJ2-7; D is undetermined. This CDR3 contains 15 residues. The V gene's germline CDR1 is SGDLS and CDR2 YYNGEE. With 2 bases removed from V and 7 bases from J, the gap between germline ends came to 19 bases. In DNA form, the CDR3 reads TGTGCCAGCAGCGTTGGGTTAACGACTCCCGGGGAGCAGTACTTC. This encodes CASSVGLTTPGEQYF.

Worth noting for this clone: The junction shows a germline mismatch at one end, possibly a read error. The chain links TRBV28 to TRBJ1-4; tentative D call: TRBD1 (6 bases). Germline V gene lookup returns CDR1 MDHEN and CDR2 SYDVKM. There are 15 residues in the CDR3. CDR3 in amino acids: CASSFQRTVIEKLLF. The CDR3 DNA reads as TGTGCCAGCAGTTTTCAAAGGACAGTTATTGAAAAACTGCTTTTT.

V usage is TRBV27 and J usage is TRBJ2-7, with 7 bases aligning to TRBD1. This CDR3 has 15 residues. V lost 3 bases and J lost 1; bases outside the gene matches: 6. CDR1 and CDR2 (germline): MNHEY, SMNVEV (reference sequence). In DNA, the CDR3 is TGTGCCAGCAGTTTGGTGGCAGGGGGTTCCTACGAGCAGTACTTC. Translation: CASSLVAGGSYEQYF.

The rearrangement uses TRBV7-2 and TRBJ2-1, with D perhaps TRBD2 (5 bases). CDR1 and CDR2 from the germline V gene are SGHTA and FQGNSA. This CDR3 contains 12 residues. Trimming removed 1 base from V and 10 bases from J, with 8 bases in between. The CDR3 here is CASSLGGLEQFF. CDR3 sequence (DNA): TGTGCCAGCAGCTTAGGAGGGCTAGAGCAGTTCTTC.

As for this clone: At one end, the junction sequence differs from germline, possibly due to a read error. The chain is built from TRBV11-2 and TRBJ1-4, with D possibly TRBD1 on 6 matching bases. This CDR3 has 15 residues. CDR1 is SGHAT and CDR2 is FQNNGV in the germline V gene. The CDR3: CASSSLRGAGEKLLF. As DNA, the CDR3 is TGTGCCAGCAGCTCCCTACGGGGGGCTGGGGAAAAACTGCTTTTT.

The chain couples TRBV10-3 to TRBJ1-2, with unresolved D. Trimming cost V 0 bases and J 4 bases, with 12 bases left between them. The CDR3 length is 15 residues. Germline V CDR1 and CDR2: ENHRY, SYGVKD. CDR3 loop: CAISESREAGYGYTF. The CDR3 region has the DNA TGTGCCATCAGTGAGTCGAGAGAAGCCGGCTATGGCTACACCTTC.

This clone appeared a few times. This chain uses TRBV5-4 with TRBJ2-1; TRBD2 is a possible D gene (5 bases). V dropped 2 bases and J dropped 3 bases, with 9 bases sitting between them. The CDR3 has 14 amino acids. Germline V lookup: CDR1 SGHNT, CDR2 YYREEE (reference sequence). The CDR3 reads CASSFRGLYNEQFF. CDR3 DNA sequence: TGTGCCAGCAGCTTCCGCGGGCTCTACAATGAGCAGTTCTTC.

This clone was recorded only once. For the CDR3, the DNA is TGTGCCACCAGGGGAGGACAGGGGGACGGGAGGTTATACAATGAGCAGTTCTTC. Translation gives CATRGGQGDGRLYNEQFF. The chain couples TRBV15 to TRBJ2-1, with 10 bases fitting TRBD1. The length of the CDR3 is 18 residues. The germline V gene has CDR1 LNHNV and CDR2 YYDKDF (reference sequence). Losses at the gene ends were 6 bases for V and 4 bases for J; bases not matched to a gene: 15.

The chain links TRBV9 to TRBJ2-5, with a tentative D call TRBD2 (5 bases). V shed 4 bases and J shed 0 bases, with 10 bases lying between them. Germline V lookup: CDR1 SGDLS, CDR2 YYNGEE. This CDR3 contains 14 residues. The CDR3 sequence: CASSSRLNQETQYF. CDR3 DNA: TGTGCCAGCAGCTCAAGACTAAACCAAGAGACCCAGTACTTC.

The V gene is TRBV6-2 or TRBV6-3, the J gene TRBJ2-1, with 9 bases that match TRBD1. This CDR3 comprises 16 residues. The germline V gene has CDR1 MNHEY and CDR2 SVGEGT. After removal of 2 bases from V and 0 bases from J, the junction contained 2 bases not matched to a gene. The CDR3 here is CASSYGQGSSYNEQFF. For the CDR3, the DNA is TGTGCCAGCAGTTACGGACAGGGGAGCTCCTACAATGAGCAGTTCTTC.

This clone was seen just once. This chain joins TRBV18 and TRBJ2-6, with D possibly being TRBD2 (6 bases). The CDR3 consists of 16 residues. V was cut by 0 bases and J by 2 bases, with 8 bases left in between. CDR1 and CDR2 from the germline V gene are KGHSH and LQKENI. The CDR3 region is CASSPPGGAGANVLTF. The CDR3 coding sequence is TGTGCCAGCTCACCACCAGGAGGGGCTGGGGCCAACGTCCTGACTTTC.

A few counts support this clone. The chain carries TRBV14 and TRBJ1-1, with D possibly being TRBD1 (5 bases). This CDR3 comprises 12 residues. V dropped 3 bases and J dropped 4 bases, with 6 bases sitting between them. Germline V gives CDR1 SGHDN, CDR2 FVKESK. The DNA of the CDR3 is TGTGCCAGCAGCCAGGGGGGCACTGAAGCTTTCTTT. Translating it yields CASSQGGTEAFF.